The 27 T cell receptor beta chains reported below all come from one sample, sequenced in a study of T cell responses to AZD1222 COVID-19 vaccine. TCRdb's table, derived via immunoSEQ multiplex PCR, lists solely in-frame clones and lacks some. The table records 110,000 or so clones, 91% of them present only once. The source material was peripheral blood, sampled on day 0 of AZD1222 vaccination. The receptors come from an adult in good health.

The chain joins TRBV12-3 or TRBV12-4 to TRBJ2-2; D remains ambiguous. V dropped 8 bases and J dropped 7 bases, with 8 bases sitting between them. The CDR3 extends over 11 amino acids. CDR3 protein: CASWWGGELFF. CDR3 in DNA: TGTGCCAGCTGGTGGGGCGGGGAGCTGTTTTTT.

This clone was detected a few times. This chain uses TRBV18 with TRBJ1-2; the D gene is possibly TRBD1 (5 bases). The CDR3 consists of 14 residues. V was pared by 6 bases and J by 3 bases, with 14 bases between. Germline V gives CDR1 KGHSH, CDR2 LQKENI. CDR3 DNA sequence: TGTGCCAGCTCTCGTCTACAGGCCGACTATGGCTACACCTTC. Protein: CASSRLQADYGYTF.

This chain connects TRBV19 to TRBJ2-1, with 8 bases identical to TRBD1. The CDR3 is 13 residues long. Per germline, CDR1 LNHDA and CDR2 SQIVND (reference sequence). Trimming removed 9 bases from V and 6 bases from J; junction bases left unmatched: 7. CDR3 nucleotide sequence: TGTGCCAGCAGGGGGCGGGCCCGCAATGAGCAGTTCTTC. This codes for CASRGRARNEQFF.

The chain is built from TRBV10-3 and TRBJ1-5; D possibly corresponds to TRBD1 (5 bases). In germline, CDR1 is ENHRY, CDR2 SYGVKD. The CDR3 spans 14 residues. V lost 4 bases and J 4 bases, leaving 11 bases between the germline ends. DNA for the CDR3: TGTGCCATCAGTGGCACCGAGGGGAATCAGCCCCAGCATTTT. Amino acid sequence: CAISGTEGNQPQHF.

The V gene is TRBV9, the J gene TRBJ2-7, with a weak D call TRBD1 (5 bases). In germline, CDR1 is SGDLS, CDR2 YYNGEE. This CDR3 region has 14 residues. V was shortened by 3 bases and J by 2 bases, with 12 bases between the two germline ends. CDR3 sequence reads: CASSAGGAAYEQYF. The CDR3 nucleotides are TGTGCCAGCAGCGCCGGTGGGGCAGCCTACGAGCAGTACTTC.

This chain joins TRBV19 and TRBJ2-1; D gene ambiguous. Trimming pared 7 bases from V and 7 bases from J, leaving 5 bases between. The CDR3 has 10 amino acids. The germline V gene has CDR1 LNHDA and CDR2 SQIVND (reference sequence). The CDR3 nucleotides read TGTGCCAGTAACGGAAATGAGCAGTTCTTC. This encodes CASNGNEQFF.

The chain has TRBV18 and TRBJ1-1, with a weak D call TRBD1 (5 bases). Trimming left V 0 bases short and J 5 bases short, with 10 bases between. The CDR3 has 14 amino acids. Germline assignment: CDR1 KGHSH and CDR2 LQKENI. The CDR3 protein is CASSPPLRGTEAFF. Written as DNA, the CDR3 is TGTGCCAGCTCACCACCGTTGCGGGGGACTGAAGCTTTCTTT.

J is TRBJ1-2 and V is TRBV7-6; D gene unclear. The CDR3 has 14 amino acids. The V and J ends lost 1 base and 5 bases respectively, with 11 bases between them. Germline lookup yields CDR1 SGHVS and CDR2 FNYEAQ. This CDR3 is CASSLDPGGYGYTF. CDR3 sequence (DNA): TGTGCCAGCAGCTTAGATCCGGGCGGGTATGGCTACACCTTC.

The V gene is TRBV7-9, the J gene TRBJ1-1, with 9 bases matching TRBD1. CDR3 length equals 14 residues. Germline CDR1 is SEHNR and CDR2 is FQNEAQ (reference sequence). Trimming took 5 bases from V and 5 from J; bases not matched to a gene: 6. CDR3 amino acids: CASSVQGAGTEAFF. The CDR3 bases are TGTGCCAGCAGCGTACAGGGGGCTGGGACTGAAGCTTTCTTT.

The sample holds one count of this clone. The chain couples TRBV12-5 to TRBJ2-1; D is ambiguous. CDR1 and CDR2 (germline): LGHNT, FRNRAP. The length of the CDR3 is 12 residues. With 1 base removed from V and 10 bases from J, the gap between germline ends came to 8 bases. The CDR3 DNA follows: TGTGCTAGTGGTTTGGCCTGGATCGAGCAGTTCTTC. Its translation: CASGLAWIEQFF.

This chain links TRBV4-2 with TRBJ2-7; 9 bases agree with TRBD2. Germline assignment: CDR1 LGHNA and CDR2 YNFKEQ. The trim removed 0 bases at V and 3 bases at J, leaving 3 bases unmatched. This CDR3 has 15 amino acids. The CDR3 DNA reads as TGTGCCAGCAGCCAAGACGTAGCGGGAGACTACGAGCAGTACTTC. Protein sequence: CASSQDVAGDYEQYF.

This clone was seen just once. The chain links TRBV29-1 to TRBJ2-3; TRBD2 matches at 7 bases. This CDR3 comprises 14 residues. Germline loops: CDR1 SQVTM, CDR2 ANQGSEA. With 3 bases clipped from V and 4 bases from J, the junction kept 7 bases outside the gene matches. CDR3 loop: CSVEGGSGADTQYF. In nucleotides, the CDR3 is TGCAGCGTTGAGGGCGGGAGCGGGGCAGATACGCAGTATTTT.

The genes are TRBV6-5 and TRBJ2-4; D is tentatively TRBD1 or TRBD2 (5 bases each). V was pared by 6 bases and J by 0 bases, with 12 bases between. The CDR3 consists of 15 residues. CDR1 is MNHEY and CDR2 is SVGAGI in the germline V gene. The CDR3 loop reads CASRGAGTAKNIQYF. CDR3 coding DNA: TGTGCCAGCAGGGGAGCCGGGACAGCCAAAAACATTCAGTACTTC.

V and J are TRBV4-2 and TRBJ1-1; TRBD1 agrees at 12 bases. Looked up from germline, CDR1 is LGHNA and CDR2 is YNFKEQ. Germline trimming cut 3 bases from V and 1 base from J; bases unmatched to any gene: 9. CDR3 length: 18 amino acids. The CDR3 reads CASSQPGQGAGENTEAFF. The DNA of the CDR3 is TGTGCCAGCAGCCAGCCGGGACAGGGGGCCGGGGAGAACACTGAAGCTTTCTTT.

The chain has TRBV7-3 and TRBJ2-7, with 10 bases lining up with TRBD2. The CDR3 covers 15 residues. Germline CDR1 SGHTA, CDR2 FQGTGA. The V and J ends lost 5 bases and 2 bases, in that order; junction bases with no gene match: 6. The CDR3 coding sequence is TGTGCCAGCAGCCGTAGCGGGGGGCCCGCCTACGAGCAGTACTTC. Its translation: CASSRSGGPAYEQYF. Full variable domain (rest looked up from reference TRBV7-3 and TRBJ2-7): GAGVSQTPSNKVTEKGKYVELRCDPISGHTALYWYRQSLGQGPEFLIYFQGTGAADDSGLPNDRFFAVRPEGSVSTLKIQRTERGDSAVYLCASSRSGGPAYEQYFGPGTRLTVT.

V and J are TRBV5-1 and TRBJ1-1; unclear D gene. The length of the CDR3 is 15 residues. Germline lookup yields CDR1 SGHRS and CDR2 YFSETQ. The V and J ends lost 4 bases and 0 bases respectively, with 13 bases between them. CDR3 sequence: CASSLDGFMNTEAFF. CDR3 nucleotide sequence: TGCGCCAGCAGCCTGGACGGATTTATGAACACTGAAGCTTTCTTT.

The chain recombines TRBV11-2 with TRBJ2-5; tentatively, D is TRBD1 or TRBD2 (5 bases each). This CDR3 has 15 residues. Germline CDR1 is SGHAT and CDR2 is FQNNGV. V lost 5 bases and J lost 5, with 18 bases in between. The CDR3 bases are TGTGCCAGCAGCCACCTGGCAGGGCCGGGGGAGACCCAGTACTTC. This codes for CASSHLAGPGETQYF.

This chain joins TRBV29-1 and TRBJ2-1; TRBD2 agrees at 12 bases. V gave up 5 bases and J gave up 9 bases; unmatched junction bases: 11. From germline, CDR1 is SQVTM and CDR2 ANQGSEA. The CDR3 is made up of 15 amino acids. This CDR3 is CSVSPPSGRAGEQFF. The CDR3 DNA follows: TGCAGCGTTTCCCCCCCTAGCGGGAGGGCGGGTGAGCAGTTCTTC.

The chain combines TRBV19 with TRBJ2-6; 9 bases align to TRBD1. CDR3 length: 19 residues. From germline, CDR1 is LNHDA and CDR2 SQIVND (reference sequence). Germline trimming cut 3 bases from V and 0 bases from J; bases unmatched to any gene: 9. CDR3 coding DNA: TGTGCCAGTAGTATCCCCCGGACAGGGGCCTCCTCTGGGGCCAACGTCCTGACTTTC. Amino acids: CASSIPRTGASSGANVLTF.

V and J are TRBV30 and TRBJ1-5; D not resolved. CDR1 and CDR2 (germline): GTSNPN, SVGIG (reference sequence). Trimming left V 0 bases short and J 2 bases short, with 2 bases between. The CDR3 runs 12 residues. The CDR3 spells CAWSVGNQPQHF. As DNA, the CDR3 is TGTGCCTGGAGTGTGGGCAATCAGCCCCAGCATTTT.

This clone was seen a single time. The rearrangement links TRBV6-1 to TRBJ2-3; a possible D gene is TRBD2 (6 bases). V was cut by 1 base and J by 4 bases, with 9 bases left in between. The V gene's germline CDR1 is MNHNS and CDR2 SASEGT. CDR3 length: 14 amino acids. CDR3 nucleotide sequence: TGTGCCAGCAGTGAAGGGTGGGGGGCAGATACGCAGTATTTT. Its protein product is CASSEGWGADTQYF.

The V gene is TRBV4-1, the J gene TRBJ2-2; a weak D match, TRBD2 (5 bases). Germline V gives CDR1 MGHRA, CDR2 YSYEKL. Deletions cut 0 bases from V and 7 bases from J, with 15 bases between. This CDR3 has 16 residues. Here the CDR3 reads CASSQDGLPLGGELFF. DNA for the CDR3: TGCGCCAGCAGCCAAGATGGACTCCCCTTAGGCGGGGAGCTGTTTTTT.

V and J are TRBV9 and TRBJ2-1; no clear D. Trimming cost V 0 bases and J 10 bases, with 8 bases left between them. The CDR3 totals 12 residues. The V gene's germline CDR1 is SGDLS and CDR2 YYNGEE. The DNA for the CDR3 is TGTGCCAGCAGCGTAGAGTCTATGGAGCAGTTCTTC. Encoded protein: CASSVESMEQFF.

The chain has TRBV7-9 and TRBJ1-2, with no clear D. The CDR3 is 16 amino acids. Trimming removed 8 bases at V and 4 bases at J, with 23 bases between. Germline V gene sequence: CDR1 SEHNR, CDR2 FQNEAQ (reference sequence). This CDR3 is CASDGSANGPGYGYTF. CDR3 bases: TGTGCCAGCGATGGGAGTGCCAACGGCCCCGGCTATGGCTACACCTTC.

V usage is TRBV9 and J usage is TRBJ2-1, with TRBD2 matching 12 bases. Germline V gene sequence: CDR1 SGDLS, CDR2 YYNGEE. J lost 6 bases, V lost 4 bases, and 11 bases had no gene match. The CDR3 totals 17 residues. CDR3 DNA: TGTGCCAGCAGCCCGCACTCCGGGACTAGCGGGTCCAATGAGCAGTTCTTC. Its translation is CASSPHSGTSGSNEQFF.

The V call is TRBV6-2 or TRBV6-3, the J call TRBJ1-4; D may be TRBD1 (6 bases). The V gene lost 2 bases and the J gene lost 3 bases, with 13 bases spanning the gap. CDR3 length equals 16 residues. Germline assignment: CDR1 MNHEY and CDR2 SVGEGT. The CDR3 region has the DNA TGTGCCAGCAGTTACCTCCCAGGGGCAGCTAATGAAAAACTGTTTTTT. Its protein product is CASSYLPGAANEKLFF.

J is TRBJ2-1 and V is TRBV12-3 or TRBV12-4; D is unclear. The V end was cut by 2 bases, the J end by 10 bases, with 6 bases between. This CDR3 is 11 amino acids long. CDR3: CASSLMAEQFF. In nucleotides, the CDR3 is TGTGCCAGCAGTTTAATGGCCGAGCAGTTCTTC.